The 15 T cell receptor beta chains presented below share a single source sample, sequenced in a study of blood T cell repertoires in COVID-19. The method was immunoSEQ multiplex PCR; TCRdb's version includes in-frame clones alone and lacks a portion of them. This sample has 350,000 to 550,000 clones, with roughly 89% found just once. Material: peripheral blood. The receptors were sampled from a woman aged 25-40 years with acute or convalescent COVID-19.

The gene calls are TRBV12-3 or TRBV12-4 and TRBJ2-3; 7 nucleotides line up with TRBD2. Trimming took 7 bases from V and 5 from J; bases not matched to a gene: 6. This CDR3 comprises 13 residues. The CDR3 DNA sequence: TGTGCCAGCAACCTCGGCGGGGGAGATACGCAGTATTTT. Residues: CASNLGGGDTQYF.

The chain employs TRBV2 and TRBJ2-7; D gene uncertain. V was clipped by 7 bases and J by 3 bases, with 16 bases between them. This CDR3 spans 14 amino acids. Germline assignment: CDR1 SNHLY and CDR2 FYNNEI. The CDR3 bases are TGTGCCAGCAAGCCTCAACCATCCCTCTACGAGCAGTACTTC. It yields the protein CASKPQPSLYEQYF.

The gene calls are TRBV10-3 and TRBJ1-5; a weak D match, TRBD1 (6 bases). Germline V gene sequence: CDR1 ENHRY, CDR2 SYGVKD. V was cut by 7 bases and J by 2 bases, with 15 bases left in between. The CDR3 runs to 15 residues. The CDR3, as DNA: TGTGCCATCAAGGCAGGGGACGATGGCAATCAGCCCCAGCATTTT. It yields the protein CAIKAGDDGNQPQHF.

In nucleotides, the CDR3 is TGTGCCAGCAGCTTTTCAGCGGGGGGGGGAAATGAGCAGTTCTTC. Its translation: CASSFSAGGGNEQFF. The V gene is TRBV5-4, the J gene TRBJ2-1; TRBD2 agrees at 10 bases. V shed 2 bases and J 7 bases; nucleotides not matched to a gene: 6. Germline CDR1 reads SGHNT; CDR2 reads YYREEE (reference sequence). This CDR3 comprises 15 residues. Using reference TRBV5-4 and TRBJ2-1 for the parts outside the CDR3, the full variable domain is ETGVTQSPTHLIKTRGQQVTLRCSSQSGHNTVSWYQQALGQGPQFIFQYYREEENGRGNFPPRFSGLQFPNYSSELNVNALELDDSALYLCASSFSAGGGNEQFFGPGTRLTVL.

The chain couples TRBV9 to TRBJ2-2; tentatively, D is TRBD1 (6 bases). Germline lookup yields CDR1 SGDLS and CDR2 YYNGEE. This CDR3 has 15 residues. Trimming removed 0 bases at V and 1 base at J, with 7 bases between. The CDR3 sequence: CASSVGGGNTGELFF. CDR3 sequence (DNA): TGTGCCAGCAGCGTAGGAGGGGGGAACACCGGGGAGCTGTTTTTT.

V gene TRBV27 combines with J gene TRBJ2-7; D is undetermined. CDR1 is MNHEY and CDR2 is SMNVEV in the germline V gene (reference sequence). The CDR3 runs 14 residues. The ends were cut back, 4 bases at V and 0 bases at J, with 10 bases in the middle. DNA of the CDR3: TGTGCCAGCAGTTCGAGGTATGCCTCCTACGAGCAGTACTTC. The encoded protein is CASSSRYASYEQYF.

This clone was seen a single time. V and J are TRBV6-5 and TRBJ2-7; 7 nucleotides align to TRBD1. Unmatched junction bases numbered 7, after V lost 6 bases and J lost 5 bases. The CDR3 is 13 residues long. Germline CDR1 is MNHEY and CDR2 is SVGAGI. The DNA of the CDR3 is TGTGCCAGCAGACGACAGGGAACGAACGAGCAGTACTTC. Its translation is CASRRQGTNEQYF.

V and J are TRBV6-5 and TRBJ1-1; 9 bases are a match to TRBD1. The V segment lost 6 bases and the J segment 7 bases; nucleotides outside the gene matches: 12. CDR3 length equals 15 residues. Germline values: CDR1 MNHEY, CDR2 SVGAGI. The CDR3 DNA sequence: TGTGCCAGCAGACGAAACCGGGACAGGGCTTATGAAGCTTTCTTT. Its protein product is CASRRNRDRAYEAFF.

The chain has TRBV4-1 and TRBJ2-3; 7 nucleotides align to TRBD1. The germline V gene encodes CDR1 MGHRA and CDR2 YSYEKL. The CDR3 loop spans 17 amino acids. The V and J ends lost 1 base and 4 bases, in that order; junction bases with no gene match: 11. The CDR3 protein is CASSQAQNRGRADTQYF. The CDR3, as DNA: TGCGCCAGCAGCCAAGCACAGAACAGGGGTAGAGCAGATACGCAGTATTTT.

CDR3 sequence: CASSKTETEQFF. The CDR3 nucleotides read TGTGCCAGCAGCAAAACGGAGACTGAGCAGTTCTTC. This rearrangement joins TRBV3-1 (or the pseudogene TRBV3-2) to TRBJ2-1, with D unresolved. The germline V gene encodes CDR1 LGHDT and CDR2 YNNKEL (reference sequence). V dropped 5 bases and J dropped 9 bases, with 11 bases sitting between them. The CDR3 length is 12 residues.

The CDR3: CASSELYGYTF. CDR3 coding DNA: TGTGCCAGCAGTGAACTCTATGGCTACACCTTC. The rearrangement uses TRBV6-1 and TRBJ1-2; no clear D gene. The germline CDR1 and CDR2 sequences are MNHNS and SASEGT. The germline V and J ends were trimmed by 2 bases and 4 bases, with 2 bases remaining between them. This CDR3 comprises 11 residues.

This chain uses TRBV7-9 with TRBJ2-1; D may be TRBD1 (6 bases). This CDR3 has 13 residues. Germline-derived CDR1 and CDR2 are SEHNR and FQNEAQ (reference sequence). V lost 5 bases and J 9 bases, leaving 14 bases between the germline ends. The CDR3 DNA reads as TGTGCCAGCAGCATACAGGGTCGGGTTGAGCAGTTCTTC. The encoded protein is CASSIQGRVEQFF.

V gene TRBV3-1 (or the pseudogene TRBV3-2) combines with J gene TRBJ1-6, with a weak D call TRBD1 (5 bases). CDR1 is LGHDT, CDR2 YNNKEL, per germline (reference sequence). Trimming shortened V by 3 bases and J by 7 bases, and 13 bases separated the two germline ends. The CDR3 has 15 residues. The CDR3 DNA follows: TGTGCCAGCAGCCACCTGCGGGGGAAGAATTCACCCCTCCACTTT. As protein: CASSHLRGKNSPLHF.

The chain recombines TRBV19 with TRBJ1-5; TRBD1 matches 9 bases. CDR1 and CDR2 (germline): LNHDA, SQIVND (reference sequence). Germline trimming cut 9 bases from V and 6 bases from J; bases unmatched to any gene: 3. The CDR3 loop spans 12 amino acids. The CDR3 coding sequence is TGTGCCAGCGACAGGGGGATTCAGCCCCAGCATTTT. This encodes CASDRGIQPQHF.

V and J are TRBV5-4 and TRBJ2-7; 10 bases agree with TRBD1. Germline loops: CDR1 SGHNT, CDR2 YYREEE (reference sequence). The trim removed 4 bases at V and 3 bases at J, leaving 7 bases unmatched. CDR3 length: 15 amino acids. The CDR3 bases are TGTGCCAGCAGCAGCCCGACAGGGGGCGGCTACGAGCAGTACTTC. This codes for CASSSPTGGGYEQYF.